This T cell receptor beta chain was found in a study of T cells in Graves' hyperthyroidism and ophthalmopathy. General study findings and limits: Model output signaled ophthalmopathy a median about seven months ahead of onset.

The CDR3 runs to 13 residues. V trimming: 5 bases; J trimming: 7 bases; junction bases outside the gene matches: 7. CDR1 and CDR2 (germline): SGHAT, FQNNGV. Exclusion of a patient resulted from uncontrolled infection, other autoimmune disease, pregnancy or lactation. On this clonotype: The antigen is unknown.

RNA transcripts served as the template for amplifying TCR beta CDR3 regions. An initial round of RT-PCR targeting the TCR CDR3 relied on the HTBI primer set. TCRdb recomputed calls from the multiplex PCR reads with MiXCR, one row per CDR3 protein. Here the sample spans some 510,000 distinct CDR3 sequences, less than 25% being singletons. This clonotype was obtained from a man younger than 35 with Graves' hyperthyroidism. Sequencing was performed on blood. J is TRBJ1-2 and V is TRBV11-2, with 7 bases matching TRBD1. CDR3 amino acids: CASSQDRSRGYTF. CDR3 DNA: TGTGCCAGCAGCCAGGACAGGTCCCGTGGCTACACCTTC.